This T cell receptor (beta chain) comes out of a study of CD8 T cells in ankylosing spondylitis. Trimming took off 1 base at V and 0 bases at J, with 11 bases between the two ends. The CDR3 contains 16 residues. CDR1 SGHDT and CDR2 YYEEEE come from the germline V gene. Study-wide points: Matched ankylosing spondylitis synovial fluid reportedly showed significant enrichment of disease-linked clones. For ankylosing spondylitis blood, a TCR beta motif of fewer than 10 highly homologous variants appeared characteristic. CD8+ disease-linked clones were present at relatively low frequencies in blood.

It was by quantitative 5'-RACE with molecular barcodes that TCR beta libraries were made. TCRdb ran MiXCR on the 5' RACE reads and lists one entry per CDR3 protein. The sample lists nearly 250,000 distinct CDR3 sequences, 30% to 40% occurring once. Points on this clonotype: Its matching antigen is unknown.

The sample consisted of blood, either unsorted or a sorted T cell fraction (not recorded which). The gene calls are TRBV5-6 and TRBJ2-4; the D gene could be TRBD1 or TRBD2 (6 bases each). This receptor was taken from a male donor with ankylosing spondylitis or in good health (not recorded which). This chain's CDR3 is CASSLRGRSAKNIQYF. CDR3 nucleotides: TGTGCCAGCAGCTTGAGGGGGAGGTCAGCCAAAAACATTCAGTACTTC.